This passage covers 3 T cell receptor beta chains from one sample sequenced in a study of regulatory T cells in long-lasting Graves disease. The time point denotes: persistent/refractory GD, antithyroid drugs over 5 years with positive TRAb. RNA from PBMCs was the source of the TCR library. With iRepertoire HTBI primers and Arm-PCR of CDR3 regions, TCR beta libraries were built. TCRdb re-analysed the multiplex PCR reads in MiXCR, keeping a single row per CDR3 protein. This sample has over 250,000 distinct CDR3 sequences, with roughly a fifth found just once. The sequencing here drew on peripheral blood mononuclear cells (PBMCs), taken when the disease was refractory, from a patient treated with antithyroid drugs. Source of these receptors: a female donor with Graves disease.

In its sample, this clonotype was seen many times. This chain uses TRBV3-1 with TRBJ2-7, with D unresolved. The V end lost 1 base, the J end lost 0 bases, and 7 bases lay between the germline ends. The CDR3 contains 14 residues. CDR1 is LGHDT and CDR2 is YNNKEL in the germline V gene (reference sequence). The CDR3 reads CASSQVFNSYEQYF. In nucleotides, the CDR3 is TGTGCCAGCAGCCAAGTGTTCAACTCCTACGAGCAGTACTTC.

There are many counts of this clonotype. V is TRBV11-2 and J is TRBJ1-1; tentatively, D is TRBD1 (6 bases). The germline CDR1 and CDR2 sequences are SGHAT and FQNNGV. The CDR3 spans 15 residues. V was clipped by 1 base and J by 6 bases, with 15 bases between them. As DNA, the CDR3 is TGTGCCAGCAGCTTAGTCCCAGGGGAGGCGGCTGAAGCTTTCTTT. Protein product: CASSLVPGEAAEAFF.

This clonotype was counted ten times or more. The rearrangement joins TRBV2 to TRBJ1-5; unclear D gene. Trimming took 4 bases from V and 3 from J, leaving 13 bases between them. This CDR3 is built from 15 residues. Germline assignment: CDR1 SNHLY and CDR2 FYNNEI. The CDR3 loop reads CASSGFRPNNQPQHF. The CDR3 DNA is TGTGCCAGCAGTGGGTTTCGACCGAACAATCAGCCCCAGCATTTT.